The 20 T cell receptor beta chains reported below all come from one sample, sequenced in a study of CD4+ T cells in melanoma. Produced via immunoSEQ multiplex PCR; TCRdb's table is partial and in-frame only. This sample yields about 55,000 clones, of which roughly 69% are seen a single time; about 5% belongs to the top ten. The specimen was tumor tissue. The receptors originated from a human donor with melanoma.

The genes are TRBV4-1 and TRBJ1-4; 8 nucleotides match TRBD1. The CDR3 has 15 amino acids. The germline gives CDR1 MGHRA, CDR2 YSYEKL. Losses at the gene ends were 5 bases for V and 3 bases for J; bases not matched to a gene: 5. In DNA form, the CDR3 reads TGCGCCAGCAGCTATGGACAGGGAGCTAATGAAAAACTGTTTTTT. It encodes CASSYGQGANEKLFF.

The gene calls are TRBV7-2 and TRBJ2-5, with a weak D call TRBD2 (5 bases). Germline CDR1 and CDR2: SGHTA and FQGNSA. CDR3 length: 13 amino acids. V dropped 5 bases and J dropped 5 bases, with 12 bases sitting between them. Here the CDR3 DNA reads TGTGCCAGCAGCCAACTAGTGGTGGAGACCCAGTACTTC. Translated, it gives CASSQLVVETQYF.

This clone is a singleton in its sample. This chain uses TRBV5-1 with TRBJ2-2; D tentatively reads TRBD1 or TRBD2 (6 bases each). V was clipped by 3 bases and J by 6 bases, with 15 bases between them. Germline lookup yields CDR1 SGHRS and CDR2 YFSETQ. This CDR3 contains 15 residues. CDR3 sequence reads: CASSSTGREAGELFF. CDR3 bases: TGCGCCAGCAGCTCGACAGGAAGGGAGGCCGGGGAGCTGTTTTTT.

This clone has a count of ten or more. This chain joins TRBV5-6 and TRBJ1-5; 8 bases are a match to TRBD1. CDR1 and CDR2 from the germline V gene are SGHDT and YYEEEE. There are 19 residues in the CDR3. V shed 0 bases, J shed 0 bases, and the junction held 11 bases outside the gene matches. CDR3: CASSLDLEQGGDSNQPQHF. CDR3 nucleotides: TGTGCCAGCAGCTTGGACTTAGAACAGGGGGGTGATAGCAATCAGCCCCAGCATTTT.

The chain recombines TRBV4-1 with TRBJ1-1, with D possibly matching TRBD1 (5 bases). This CDR3 has 15 residues. Germline loops: CDR1 MGHRA, CDR2 YSYEKL. The germline V and J ends were trimmed by 4 bases and 4 bases, with 16 bases remaining between them. Here the CDR3 DNA reads TGCGCCAGCAGCCTGGGGACCCCCCCCGGCACTGAAGCTTTCTTT. Its translation is CASSLGTPPGTEAFF.

The V and J genes are TRBV19 and TRBJ1-2; 8 bases agree with TRBD1. Looked up from germline, CDR1 is LNHDA and CDR2 is SQIVND (reference sequence). After removal of 8 bases from V and 7 bases from J, the junction contained 3 bases not matched to a gene. This CDR3 spans 11 amino acids. The CDR3 DNA is TGTGCCAGTGCTGGACAGGGTGGCTACACCTTC. Encoded protein: CASAGQGGYTF.

The gene calls are TRBV7-2 and TRBJ2-3, with TRBD2 matching 15 bases. Germline values: CDR1 SGHTA, CDR2 FQGNSA. CDR3 length equals 17 residues. J lost 3 bases, V lost 1 base, and 2 bases had no gene match. The CDR3 loop is CASSLGGLAGGTDTQYF. For the CDR3, the DNA is TGTGCCAGCAGCTTAGGGGGACTAGCGGGGGGAACAGATACGCAGTATTTT.

V is TRBV5-1 and J is TRBJ1-1; D is undetermined. Germline CDR1 SGHRS, CDR2 YFSETQ. The CDR3 sequence is 13 residues long. With 0 bases removed from V and 4 bases from J, the gap between germline ends came to 7 bases. CDR3 sequence (DNA): TGCGCCAGCAGCTTGGGCGCCTTCACTGAAGCTTTCTTT. This gives the protein CASSLGAFTEAFF.

V and J are TRBV18 and TRBJ1-3; unclear D gene. Germline V gene data show CDR1 as KGHSH and CDR2 as LQKENI. V was clipped by 2 bases and J by 5 bases, with 7 bases between them. The CDR3 is made up of 13 amino acids. CDR3 nucleotide sequence: TGTGCCAGCTCACCAGATCGCCGAAACACCATATATTTT. Protein product: CASSPDRRNTIYF.

This clone was observed a few times. In the same sample, other DNA sequences code for this CDR3. The chain employs TRBV28 and TRBJ2-1; the D call may be TRBD1 or TRBD2 (7 bases each). Trimming pared 5 bases from V and 10 bases from J, leaving 15 bases between. Germline V lookup: CDR1 MDHEN, CDR2 SYDVKM. The CDR3 totals 13 residues. This CDR3 reads CASSLGTAGEQFF. The CDR3 DNA is TGTGCCAGCAGTCTCGGGACAGCGGGAGAGCAGTTCTTC.

V gene TRBV4-2 combines with J gene TRBJ1-4; TRBD1 is a possible D gene (6 bases). V was trimmed by 1 base and J by 4 bases, leaving 7 bases between them. Germline values: CDR1 LGHNA, CDR2 YNFKEQ. The CDR3 has 14 amino acids. The CDR3 nucleotides read TGTGCCAGCAGCCAAGGACAGGTTAATGAAAAACTGTTTTTT. Translated: CASSQGQVNEKLFF.

The chain employs TRBV29-1 and TRBJ2-7; 10 bases are a match to TRBD2. Germline trimming cut 4 bases from V and 2 bases from J; bases unmatched to any gene: 2. Germline-derived CDR1 and CDR2 are SQVTM and ANQGSEA. CDR3 length equals 13 residues. CDR3 DNA sequence: TGCAGCGTTGGACTAGCGGGTCCCTACGAGCAGTACTTC. As protein: CSVGLAGPYEQYF.

In DNA, the CDR3 is TGCGCCAGCAGCCAAGGGAACAGGGGGCTAGAGACCCAGTACTTC. Translation: CASSQGNRGLETQYF. This rearrangement joins TRBV4-1 to TRBJ2-5; 9 bases are a match to TRBD1. J was trimmed by 4 bases and V by 1 base; bases with no gene match: 4. Germline lookup yields CDR1 MGHRA and CDR2 YSYEKL. This CDR3 has 15 amino acids.

The chain combines TRBV19 with TRBJ1-1; D perhaps matches TRBD1 (6 bases). The CDR3 has 15 residues. The V and J ends lost 6 bases and 4 bases respectively, with 18 bases between them. Germline CDR1 and CDR2: LNHDA and SQIVND (reference sequence). The CDR3 DNA follows: TGTGCCAGTAGACTGGGGGGCGCGGGGGTCACTGAAGCTTTCTTT. This encodes CASRLGGAGVTEAFF.

This chain uses TRBV5-4 with TRBJ2-1, with D maybe TRBD2 (5 bases). The CDR3 is 13 amino acids. The germline V and J ends were trimmed by 0 bases and 8 bases, with 9 bases remaining between them. CDR1 and CDR2 (germline): SGHNT, YYREEE (reference sequence). CDR3 loop: CASSLGLTDEQFF. In nucleotides, the CDR3 is TGTGCCAGCAGCTTGGGACTAACCGATGAGCAGTTCTTC.

The chain employs TRBV7-9 and TRBJ2-3, with D possibly being TRBD1 (6 bases). Germline loops: CDR1 SEHNR, CDR2 FQNEAQ (reference sequence). The CDR3 contains 16 residues. V was shortened by 5 bases and J by 4 bases, with 19 bases between the two germline ends. The CDR3 here is CASSPGTSRQADTQYF. In nucleotides, the CDR3 is TGTGCCAGCAGCCCCGGGACATCCCGACAGGCAGATACGCAGTATTTT.

This clone has more than one count but fewer than ten. The CDR3 DNA reads TGTGCCAGCAGCTTCCTACAGGAAAACTATGGCTACACCTTC. Its protein product is CASSFLQENYGYTF. This chain uses TRBV7-9 with TRBJ1-2; possibly TRBD1 for D (5 bases). V lost 3 bases and J 2 bases, leaving 10 bases between the germline ends. CDR3 length equals 14 residues. From germline, CDR1 is SEHNR and CDR2 FQNEAQ (reference sequence).

The chain recombines TRBV11-3 with TRBJ2-1; no definite D call. Looked up from germline, CDR1 is SGHNT and CDR2 is YENEEA. The CDR3 is 17 residues long. V shed 1 base and J shed 5 bases, with 18 bases lying between them. The CDR3 sequence is CASSLGPGRADDNEQFF. Written as DNA, the CDR3 is TGTGCCAGCAGCTTAGGGCCCGGTAGGGCGGACGACAATGAGCAGTTCTTC.

This clone was detected only once. The chain recombines TRBV15 with TRBJ1-5, with 8 bases lining up with TRBD1. The CDR3 is made up of 15 amino acids. V trimming: 0 bases; J trimming: 7 bases; junction bases outside the gene matches: 5. Germline V CDR1 and CDR2: LNHNV, YYDKDF (reference sequence). CDR3 residues: CATSRDLDRVQPQHF. The CDR3 coding sequence is TGTGCCACCAGCAGAGATCTGGACAGGGTCCAGCCCCAGCATTTT.

The rearrangement links TRBV27 to TRBJ2-2; no reliable D call. Trimming pared 5 bases from V and 2 bases from J, leaving 18 bases between. The germline CDR1 and CDR2 sequences are MNHEY and SMNVEV (reference sequence). The CDR3 is 17 residues long. The CDR3 coding sequence is TGTGCCAGCAGTAATGATTTGGTGGCTGTTAACACCGGGGAGCTGTTTTTT. Translated: CASSNDLVAVNTGELFF.